Presented here are 18 T cell receptor beta chains from one specimen sequenced in a study of T cell responses to AZD1222 COVID-19 vaccine. Produced via immunoSEQ multiplex PCR; TCRdb's table is partial and in-frame only. This table has some 97,000 clones, approximately 90% appearing once. The material was peripheral blood, obtained on day 0 of AZD1222 vaccination. The source of these receptors is an adult in good health.

CDR3 DNA sequence: TGTGCCAGCAGCCCCCGGGTGGCCAAAAACATTCAGTACTTC. Translating it yields CASSPRVAKNIQYF. The rearrangement joins TRBV7-9 to TRBJ2-4; no firm D call. Trimming pared 5 bases from V and 1 base from J, leaving 9 bases between. The CDR3 runs 14 residues. Germline V lookup: CDR1 SEHNR, CDR2 FQNEAQ (reference sequence). The entire variable domain, with the rest obtained from reference TRBV7-9 and TRBJ2-4, is as follows: DTGVSQNPRHKITKRGQNVTFRCDPISEHNRLYWYRQTLGQGPEFLTYFQNEAQLEKSRLLSDRFSAERPKGSFSTLEIQRTEQGDSAMYLCASSPRVAKNIQYFGAGTRLSVL.

CDR3 nucleotide sequence: TGCGCCAACGGGGGAGGGCCCGTCCCCGATTCACCCCTCCACTTT. This gives the protein CANGGGPVPDSPLHF. The chain uses TRBV23-1 and TRBJ1-6, with a possible D match to TRBD1 (5 bases). TRBV23-1 is classed as an ORF, of uncertain function. The CDR3 consists of 15 residues. V was cut by 10 bases and J by 8 bases, with 21 bases left in between.

The chain couples TRBV28 to TRBJ1-1; TRBD1 matches at 7 bases. Germline CDR1 MDHEN, CDR2 SYDVKM. Trimming took 8 bases from V and 7 from J; bases not matched to a gene: 13. The CDR3 sequence is 14 residues long. The CDR3 sequence is CASPPPGGVVEAFF. The CDR3 DNA is TGTGCCAGCCCACCCCCAGGGGGGGTAGTTGAAGCTTTCTTT.

The V gene is TRBV7-2, the J gene TRBJ1-2; no clear D. Germline CDR1 and CDR2: SGHTA and FQGNSA. This CDR3 has 15 residues. V lost 7 bases and J lost 3, with 18 bases in between. CDR3 nucleotide sequence: TGTGCCAGCAACTTTAGCCCGGGAGGGCACTATGGCTACACCTTC. Its protein is CASNFSPGGHYGYTF.

The chain joins TRBV28 to TRBJ1-2; D is ambiguous. The germline V gene encodes CDR1 MDHEN and CDR2 SYDVKM. V lost 8 bases and J lost 4, with 17 bases in between. The CDR3 length is 14 residues. CDR3 region: CASQYPTPAYGYTF. DNA for the CDR3: TGTGCCAGCCAATACCCGACACCCGCCTATGGCTACACCTTC.

This chain joins TRBV24-1 and TRBJ2-5, with 8 positions matching TRBD1. V lost 3 bases, J lost 1 base, and 6 bases stayed unmatched. Germline values: CDR1 KGHDR, CDR2 SFDVKD. CDR3 length: 16 residues. The CDR3 is CATSDEDRGPQETQYF. For the CDR3, the DNA is TGTGCCACCAGTGATGAAGACAGGGGCCCCCAAGAGACCCAGTACTTC.

This chain joins TRBV29-1 and TRBJ2-3; D gene uncertain. Germline V gene data show CDR1 as SQVTM and CDR2 as ANQGSEA. The V and J ends lost 6 bases and 5 bases respectively, with 6 bases between them. The CDR3 loop spans 10 amino acids. The CDR3 sequence: CSVPGDTQYF. CDR3 in DNA: TGCAGCGTCCCCGGAGATACGCAGTATTTT.

The V call is TRBV10-3, the J call TRBJ1-5; a weak D match, TRBD1 (6 bases). Looked up from germline, CDR1 is ENHRY and CDR2 is SYGVKD. V was shortened by 2 bases and J by 4 bases, with 9 bases between the two germline ends. The CDR3 runs 14 residues. Here the CDR3 DNA reads TGTGCCATCAGTGAGGGGGGCCTTAATCAGCCCCAGCATTTT. Protein product: CAISEGGLNQPQHF.

The chain is built from TRBV25-1 and TRBJ1-2, with a possible D match to TRBD1 (6 bases). This CDR3 comprises 13 residues. Germline CDR1 is MGHDK and CDR2 is SYGVNS. V was pared by 4 bases and J by 2 bases, with 8 bases between. The CDR3 here is CASSVDRNYGYTF. CDR3 sequence (DNA): TGTGCCAGCAGTGTGGACAGAAACTATGGCTACACCTTC.

This chain uses TRBV12-3 or TRBV12-4 with TRBJ2-7, with D unresolved. Trimming cost V 2 bases and J 2 bases, with 7 bases left between them. The CDR3 is made up of 13 amino acids. The CDR3 loop is CASSLTSPYEQYF. The CDR3 DNA reads as TGTGCCAGCAGTTTAACGTCCCCCTACGAGCAGTACTTC.

The V call is TRBV30, the J call TRBJ1-1; D unresolved. The CDR3 has 13 residues. V was trimmed by 5 bases and J by 5 bases, leaving 15 bases between them. Germline loops: CDR1 GTSNPN, CDR2 SVGIG (reference sequence). The CDR3 nucleotides are TGTGCCTGGGGGTACGGGGTGGGAACTGAAGCTTTCTTT. Translated: CAWGYGVGTEAFF.

This sequence joins TRBV7-2 and TRBJ1-2, with TRBD1 matching 7 bases. Germline CDR1 reads SGHTA; CDR2 reads FQGNSA. This CDR3 has 14 amino acids. Trimming cost V 1 base and J 7 bases; bases outside gene matches: 6. CDR3 region: CASSLVVQGSGYTF. As DNA, the CDR3 is TGTGCCAGCAGCTTAGTGGTACAGGGGTCTGGCTACACCTTC.

V is TRBV2 and J is TRBJ1-5, with 9 bases that match TRBD1. V lost 6 bases, J lost 4 bases, and 7 bases stayed unmatched. The germline gives CDR1 SNHLY, CDR2 FYNNEI. The CDR3 length is 15 residues. This CDR3 reads CASRDRTGANQPQHF. In DNA, the CDR3 is TGTGCCAGCAGAGATCGGACAGGGGCAAATCAGCCCCAGCATTTT.

V usage is TRBV5-1 and J usage is TRBJ2-1, with TRBD2 identical over 13 bases. The CDR3 runs 15 residues. The junction had 8 bases not matched to a gene; V was cut back by 8 bases and J by 6 bases. Germline V gene data show CDR1 as SGHRS and CDR2 as YFSETQ. The CDR3: CASRTSGSLGNEQFF. DNA of the CDR3: TGCGCCAGTAGGACTAGCGGGAGTTTGGGCAATGAGCAGTTCTTC.

The chain recombines TRBV7-2 with TRBJ2-6; D remains unclear. The germline gives CDR1 SGHTA, CDR2 FQGNSA. V dropped 3 bases and J dropped 0 bases, with 0 bases sitting between them. CDR3 length: 13 residues. CDR3 loop: CASSFSGANVLTF. The CDR3 coding sequence is TGTGCCAGCAGCTTCTCTGGGGCCAACGTCCTGACTTTC.

This clone was seen more than once but under ten times. The rearrangement uses TRBV28 and TRBJ1-5; 7 nucleotides agree with TRBD1. The germline gives CDR1 MDHEN, CDR2 SYDVKM. The CDR3 sequence is 14 residues long. J gave up 6 bases and V 7 bases, and 9 bases lay outside the gene matches. The CDR3 protein is CASIKQQGSQPQHF. CDR3 DNA sequence: TGTGCCAGCATAAAGCAACAGGGGTCTCAGCCCCAGCATTTT.

The gene calls are TRBV24-1 and TRBJ2-7; a possible D gene is TRBD1 (6 bases). The CDR3 is 16 residues long. The germline V and J ends were trimmed by 6 bases and 1 base, with 18 bases remaining between them. Germline V gene lookup returns CDR1 KGHDR and CDR2 SFDVKD. CDR3 in amino acids: CATSNQGPTLSYEQYF. The CDR3 region has the DNA TGTGCCACCAGTAACCAGGGGCCTACTCTTTCCTACGAGCAGTACTTC.

This sequence joins TRBV24-1 and TRBJ2-1; 13 bases are shared with TRBD2. CDR1 is KGHDR, CDR2 SFDVKD, per germline. This CDR3 region has 18 residues. The junction had 13 bases not matched to a gene; V was cut back by 4 bases and J by 8 bases. CDR3 bases: TGTGCCACCAGTGACAGGTATAGGACTAGCGGGAGTATAGATGAGCAGTTCTTC. Its protein product is CATSDRYRTSGSIDEQFF.